This T cell receptor beta chain was recovered during a study of cytomegalovirus exposure and HLA in healthy donors. The overall study: The Caucasian-associated ancestry cluster held over 80% of 398 genotyped donors.

Germline lookup yields CDR1 SGHNT and CDR2 YYREEE (reference sequence). CDR3 size: 14 residues. The V and J ends lost 4 bases and 6 bases, in that order; junction bases with no gene match: 6. This clone was recorded only once. What it binds is not known. The primer mix had 60 Vbeta and 13 Jbeta primers. This table comes from immunoSEQ multiplex PCR, and its TCRdb copy is limited to in-frame clones, with some not included. Counted here are some 140,000 clones, around 72% occurring once; the ten biggest clones make up around 1.4%. Whole-study findings and limits: The study carried out a later analysis of TCR beta sequences. It associated some 17,000 of them with specific HLA alleles at a false discovery rate of 0.05.

What was sequenced was PBMCs. The V call is TRBV5-4, the J call TRBJ2-2; 7 bases match TRBD1. The receptor was derived from a woman aged 40 to 50 in good health and CMV-seronegative. The CDR3 reads CASSRQTGSGELFF. CDR3 coding DNA: TGTGCCAGCAGCCGACAGACAGGGTCCGGGGAGCTGTTTTTT.